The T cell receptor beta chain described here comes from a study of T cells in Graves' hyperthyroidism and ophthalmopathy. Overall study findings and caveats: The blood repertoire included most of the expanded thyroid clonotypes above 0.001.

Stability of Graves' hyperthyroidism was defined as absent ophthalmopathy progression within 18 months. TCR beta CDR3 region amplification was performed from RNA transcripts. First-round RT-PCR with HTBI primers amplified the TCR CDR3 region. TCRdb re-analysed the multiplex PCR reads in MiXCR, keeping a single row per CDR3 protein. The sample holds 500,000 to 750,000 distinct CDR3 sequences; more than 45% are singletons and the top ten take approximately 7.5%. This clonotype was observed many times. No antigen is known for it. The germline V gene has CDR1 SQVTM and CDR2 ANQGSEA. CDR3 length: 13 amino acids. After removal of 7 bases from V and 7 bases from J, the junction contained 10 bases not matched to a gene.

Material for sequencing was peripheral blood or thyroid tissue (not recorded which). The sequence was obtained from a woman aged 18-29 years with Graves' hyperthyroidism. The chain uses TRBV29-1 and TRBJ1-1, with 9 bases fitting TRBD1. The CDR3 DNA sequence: TGCAGCGCCGGGACAGGGCTGAGGAGTGAAGCTTTCTTT. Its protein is CSAGTGLRSEAFF.